The clone carrying this TCR beta chain was counted only a few times. The antigen is undetermined. The sample is drawn from a study of blood T cells in healthy people across ages. Overall study: In model experiments, template switching was able to capture about one barcoded beta molecule for every two T cells that were present. Study results and caveats: Compared with aged donors, long-lived donors showed fewer expanded clones, suggesting selection.

A sample-barcoded 5' primer and a J-beta primer mix were used in a second PCR of about 7 to 11 cycles. One entry per CDR3 protein, called by TCRdb with MiXCR from the 5' RACE reads. The sample has 850,000 to 1,000,000 distinct CDR3 sequences; 51% are singletons. Germline CDR1 is MNHEY and CDR2 is SVGEGT. This CDR3 is built from 14 residues. The germline V and J ends were trimmed by 5 bases and 4 bases, with 15 bases remaining between them. The receptor's source is a woman aged 55-69 years in good health. J is TRBJ2-7 and V is TRBV6-2 or TRBV6-3; the D is unclear. Sequencing was carried out using blood. The CDR3, as DNA: TGTGCCAGCAGTGCGACCGGGCCACCATACGAGCAGTACTTC. It yields the protein CASSATGPPYEQYF.